One sample yielded the 22 T cell receptor beta chains listed below, sequenced in a study of T cells in Graves' hyperthyroidism and ophthalmopathy. Amplification targeted TCR beta CDR3 regions from RNA transcripts. HTBI primers were employed in a first-round RT-PCR of the TCR CDR3. MiXCR was run by TCRdb on the multiplex PCR reads, yielding one entry per CDR3 protein. The sample holds under 750,000 distinct CDR3 sequences, roughly 20% seen once. Sample: blood. The source of these receptors is a woman aged 45 to 65 with Graves' hyperthyroidism that later progressed to Graves' ophthalmopathy.

The V and J genes are TRBV5-5 and TRBJ2-3; 9 nucleotides match TRBD2. The J segment lost 3 bases and the V segment lost 0 bases, leaving 8 bases of the junction unmatched. Germline assignment: CDR1 SGHKS and CDR2 YYEKEE (reference sequence). The CDR3 runs 17 residues. The CDR3 DNA is TGTGCCAGCAGCTTGGAGCTTGCGGGGGGGCTGACAGATACGCAGTATTTT. It codes for CASSLELAGGLTDTQYF. Complete variable domain (other parts from reference TRBV5-5 and TRBJ2-3): DAGVTQSPTHLIKTRGQQVTLRCSPISGHKSVSWYQQVLGQGPQFIFQYYEKEERGRGNFPDRFSARQFPNYSSELNVNALLLGDSALYLCASSLELAGGLTDTQYFGPGTRLTVL.

This clonotype was seen a handful of times. The chain carries TRBV9 and TRBJ1-2, with a weak D call TRBD1 (6 bases). The V end lost 2 bases, the J end lost 4 bases, and 15 bases lay between the germline ends. The germline CDR1 and CDR2 sequences are SGDLS and YYNGEE. The CDR3 contains 15 residues. This CDR3 reads CASSVRDTGLYGYTF. DNA of the CDR3: TGTGCCAGCAGCGTCCGGGACACGGGACTCTATGGCTACACCTTC.

This chain links TRBV15 with TRBJ1-2; D not certain. From germline, CDR1 is LNHNV and CDR2 YYDKDF (reference sequence). The V and J ends lost 0 bases and 5 bases respectively, with 16 bases between them. The CDR3 length is 16 residues. The CDR3 loop is CATSRDRGRIRYGYTF. Here the CDR3 DNA reads TGTGCCACCAGCAGAGATCGAGGGAGAATTCGGTATGGCTACACCTTC. The full variable domain, rest sourced from reference TRBV15 and TRBJ1-2, is DAMVIQNPRYQVTQFGKPVTLSCSQTLNHNVMYWYQQKSSQAPKLLFHYYDKDFNNEADTPDNFQSRRPNTSFCFLDIRSPGLGDTAMYLCATSRDRGRIRYGYTFGSGTRLTVV.

Only one count was recorded for this clonotype. Given a much more abundant clone one base away, this may be a read error. The V call is TRBV3-1, the J call TRBJ1-1, with D unresolved. This CDR3 is built from 14 residues. From germline, CDR1 is LGHDT and CDR2 YNNKEL (reference sequence). With 2 bases removed from V and 4 bases from J, the gap between germline ends came to 11 bases. The CDR3 DNA reads as TGTGCCAGCAGCCAAATGGTGACGGGCACTGAAGCTTTCTTT. Amino acids: CASSQMVTGTEAFF.

This clonotype turned up a few times. This rearrangement joins TRBV29-1 to TRBJ2-1; no clear D. Germline V CDR1 and CDR2: SQVTM, ANQGSEA. This CDR3 region has 11 residues. V lost 6 bases to trimming and J lost 10 bases, with 13 bases between them. The CDR3 region has the DNA TGCAGCGTCCACTCGACGGTCGAGCAGTTCTTC. As protein: CSVHSTVEQFF.

On this clonotype itself: An end of the junction differs from the germline gene, which may be a read error. The chain carries TRBV12-3 or TRBV12-4 and TRBJ2-5; D remains ambiguous. CDR3 length equals 11 residues. The CDR3 sequence is CAGSLSETQYF. The CDR3 DNA sequence: TGTGCCGGCAGTTTAAGTGAGACCCAGTACTTC.

This clonotype was observed many times. V gene TRBV12-3 or TRBV12-4 combines with J gene TRBJ1-2; perhaps TRBD1 as D (6 bases). Trimming stripped 6 bases from V and 8 bases from J, with 13 bases between. This CDR3 region has 12 residues. CDR3: CASSTDSPGYTF. The CDR3 DNA reads as TGTGCCAGCAGCACGGACAGCCCCGGCTACACCTTC.

This clonotype was seen ten or more times. The gene calls are TRBV20-1 and TRBJ1-1; 9 bases agree with TRBD1. Unmatched junction bases numbered 8, after V lost 3 bases and J lost 6 bases. This CDR3 comprises 14 residues. In germline, CDR1 is DFQATT, CDR2 SNEGSKA (reference sequence). The CDR3 region is CSASGQGILAEAFF. The CDR3 DNA reads TGCAGTGCTAGCGGACAGGGGATACTCGCTGAAGCTTTCTTT.

This clonotype has a count of ten or more. The rearrangement joins TRBV5-1 to TRBJ1-2; tentative D call: TRBD1 (5 bases). This CDR3 is 13 amino acids long. Trimming removed 7 bases at V and 0 bases at J, with 10 bases between. Germline V gene lookup returns CDR1 SGHRS and CDR2 YFSETQ. In nucleotides, the CDR3 is TGCGCCAGCCCGGGGGGGGCTAACTATGGCTACACCTTC. Translation gives CASPGGANYGYTF.

The gene calls are TRBV5-1 and TRBJ1-4; TRBD1 matches 7 bases. Per germline, CDR1 SGHRS and CDR2 YFSETQ. V lost 2 bases, J lost 0 bases, and 4 bases stayed unmatched. CDR3 size: 16 residues. CDR3 in amino acids: CASSFTGEATNEKLFF. CDR3 DNA: TGCGCCAGCAGCTTTACAGGGGAGGCAACTAATGAAAAACTGTTTTTT.

The V call is TRBV20-1, the J call TRBJ1-5, with D uncertain. CDR1 and CDR2 (germline): DFQATT, SNEGSKA (reference sequence). This CDR3 spans 14 amino acids. The germline V and J ends were trimmed by 1 base and 0 bases, with 7 bases remaining between them. The CDR3 here is CSARVPYSNQPQHF. CDR3 in DNA: TGCAGTGCTAGAGTTCCCTATAGCAATCAGCCCCAGCATTTT.

This clonotype was found many times. The chain recombines TRBV7-8 with TRBJ1-1; D gene ambiguous. Germline V lookup: CDR1 SGHVS, CDR2 FQNEAQ. V lost 5 bases to trimming and J lost 1 base, with 8 bases between them. The CDR3 loop spans 13 amino acids. CDR3 protein: CASSINRNTEAFF. In nucleotides, the CDR3 is TGTGCCAGCAGCATAAACAGGAACACTGAAGCTTTCTTT.

This clonotype was seen ten or more times. The J gene is TRBJ2-7, the V gene TRBV2, with 9 bases that match TRBD1. Trimming cost V 6 bases and J 2 bases; bases outside gene matches: 2. Germline V gives CDR1 SNHLY, CDR2 FYNNEI. This CDR3 has 13 residues. Here the CDR3 DNA reads TGTGCCAGCAGCCGGGACAGGGCCTACGAGCAGTACTTC. Translated: CASSRDRAYEQYF.

This clonotype was counted many times. CDR3 DNA sequence: TGTGCCAGCAGTCTTCGCGTTGGCCGGGACCAAGAGACCCAGTACTTC. It encodes CASSLRVGRDQETQYF. The chain links TRBV2 to TRBJ2-5; D ambiguous. The CDR3 has 16 amino acids. Trimming took off 5 bases at V and 0 bases at J, with 16 bases between the two ends. Germline values: CDR1 SNHLY, CDR2 FYNNEI. Looking up the rest from reference TRBV2 and TRBJ2-5 gives the full variable domain: EPEVTQTPSHQVTQMGQEVILRCVPISNHLYFYWYRQILGQKVEFLVSFYNNEISEKSEIFDDQFSVERPDGSNFTLKIRSTKLEDSAMYFCASSLRVGRDQETQYFGPGTRLLVL.

The chain carries TRBV5-1 and TRBJ2-7; 7 bases align to TRBD1. Germline V lookup: CDR1 SGHRS, CDR2 YFSETQ. The CDR3 has 16 residues. After removal of 2 bases from V and 6 bases from J, the junction contained 14 bases not matched to a gene. The CDR3 loop is CASSFGQADLGGEQYF. The DNA for the CDR3 is TGCGCCAGCAGCTTTGGACAGGCCGACTTGGGCGGCGAGCAGTACTTC.

This clonotype occurred a few times. This chain links TRBV6-1 with TRBJ2-2, with TRBD1 matching over 9 bases. The V and J ends lost 5 bases and 4 bases, in that order; junction bases with no gene match: 5. Germline assignment: CDR1 MNHNS and CDR2 SASEGT. This CDR3 contains 15 residues. DNA for the CDR3: TGTGCCAGCAGTTCAACACAGGGGGCCACCGGGGAGCTGTTTTTT. Translation gives CASSSTQGATGELFF.

The V gene is TRBV6-6, the J gene TRBJ1-1; 8 nucleotides align to TRBD1. The CDR3 runs to 16 residues. Germline CDR1 MNHNY, CDR2 SVGAGI (reference sequence). Trimming took 0 bases from V and 2 from J; bases not matched to a gene: 5. This CDR3 is CASSYSLGTGNTEAFF. The CDR3 DNA follows: TGTGCCAGCAGTTACTCCCTCGGGACAGGTAACACTGAAGCTTTCTTT.

This clonotype was seen many times. The rearrangement uses TRBV12-3 or TRBV12-4 and TRBJ1-1, with D uncertain. V shed 7 bases and J shed 4 bases, with 10 bases lying between them. The CDR3 is made up of 12 amino acids. CDR3 in amino acids: CASKNGVTEAFF. DNA of the CDR3: TGTGCCAGCAAGAATGGGGTCACTGAAGCTTTCTTT.

This clonotype was seen at least ten times. This rearrangement joins TRBV6-2 or TRBV6-3 to TRBJ2-1; D perhaps matches TRBD1 (7 bases). Germline values: CDR1 MNHEY, CDR2 SVGEGT. V lost 2 bases and J lost 2, with 10 bases in between. The CDR3 runs to 15 residues. DNA of the CDR3: TGTGCCAGCAGTTACGACAGGGAGGCCTACAATGAGCAGTTCTTC. Protein: CASSYDREAYNEQFF.

The chain recombines TRBV25-1 with TRBJ2-7; TRBD2 aligns across 7 bases. The ends lost 2 bases at V and 7 bases at J; junction bases unmatched: 8. The germline CDR1 and CDR2 sequences are MGHDK and SYGVNS. The CDR3 length is 14 residues. This chain's CDR3 is CASSETRGVEEQYF. The CDR3 DNA reads as TGTGCCAGCAGTGAAACCCGGGGGGTAGAAGAGCAGTACTTC.

Many counts were recorded for this clonotype. The CDR3 is CASSQDRGVRSYGYTF. The CDR3 nucleotides read TGTGCCAGCAGCCAAGATCGAGGTGTCAGGTCCTATGGCTACACCTTC. The chain links TRBV14 to TRBJ1-2; unclear D gene. V was shortened by 0 bases and J by 4 bases, with 15 bases between the two germline ends. This CDR3 has 16 residues. Germline CDR1 reads SGHDN; CDR2 reads FVKESK.

V gene TRBV19 combines with J gene TRBJ1-5; maybe TRBD1 (5 bases). The germline V gene encodes CDR1 LNHDA and CDR2 SQIVND (reference sequence). This CDR3 has 18 amino acids. The V end was cut by 1 base, the J end by 5 bases, with 21 bases between. CDR3 nucleotides: TGTGCCAGTAGTATAGGCTTCCGGGAGAGGGGAGGGGATCAGCCCCAGCATTTT. As protein: CASSIGFRERGGDQPQHF.